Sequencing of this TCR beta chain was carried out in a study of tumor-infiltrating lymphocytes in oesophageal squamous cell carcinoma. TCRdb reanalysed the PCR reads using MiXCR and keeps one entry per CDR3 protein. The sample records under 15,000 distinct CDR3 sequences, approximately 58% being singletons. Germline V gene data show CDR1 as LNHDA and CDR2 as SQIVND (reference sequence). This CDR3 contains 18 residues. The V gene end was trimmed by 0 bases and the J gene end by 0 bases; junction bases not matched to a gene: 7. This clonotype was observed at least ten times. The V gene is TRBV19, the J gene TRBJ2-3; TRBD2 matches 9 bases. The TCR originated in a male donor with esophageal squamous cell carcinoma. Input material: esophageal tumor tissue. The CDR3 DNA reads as TGTGCCAGTAGTATAGACCACGGACTAGCGTCTAGCACAGATACGCAGTATTTT. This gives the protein CASSIDHGLASSTDTQYF.